Listed here is a single T cell receptor delta chain. This clone was seen a handful of times. Its antigen target is currently unknown. No much larger clone exists at a distance of one base, and base qualities are not known. Complete TCR delta chain (Vdelta2) repertoires were sequenced in bulk to track the frequency of functionally characterized gamma9delta2 T cell clones. The Dutch blood bank supplied purchased peripheral blood from anonymous healthy donors. The gamma9delta2 T cells examined in the study came from the peripheral blood of healthy donors. Trimming takes 0 bases from V and 0 bases from J, and the germline ends sit 7 bases apart. The CDR3 measures 14 amino acids from cysteine to phenylalanine. Just CDR3 DNA is preserved here, 42 bases in frame from base 1. CDR1 and CDR2 are read off the germline V gene as GEAIGNYY and EKD. Preparation of the library involved PCR. Reads for this sample came from an Illumina MiSeq. Regarding the original processing steps: In reporting clonotype frequencies of the TRDV repertoire, clonotypes with just one read were left out. TCRdb called clones afresh from the public reads with CATT; identical DNA rows were later merged. The V and J calls come from TCRdb's annotation, not from the publication. Recorded for this sample are fewer than 1,400 delta-chain clones; approximately 57% of them occurred a single time. In total, the top ten clones hold around 19% of the sample.

This record comes from a study of TRDV2 sequences in healthy donors (dated by TCRdb to between 2020 and 2021). As for the study more broadly: Some 20 single-cell-derived gamma9delta2 T cell clones spanning the full range of antitumor activity were TCR-sequenced and traced within the bulk repertoire. The paper as a whole reports these results and caveats: The observed TCRdelta repertoires were strongly focused, but the frequency of each clonotype showed no correlation with the antitumor functional potential of the corresponding clone. TCRdelta clonotypes of several highly reactive clones appeared rare, being undetectable in the bulk sequencing data of their donors.

Here the chain combines TRDV2 and TRDJ1, with the identity of the D gene unclear. The TCR sequence derives from a human donor in good health. Sequenced input: Vd2+ gamma-delta T cells from blood. Per the publication, the cell subset or site label means: TCR Vdelta2-expressing (gamma9delta2) T cells. The DNA sequence is given as TGTGCCTGTGACACCGTGGAGTACACCGATAAACTCATCTTT. This yields the protein CACDTVEYTDKLIF.